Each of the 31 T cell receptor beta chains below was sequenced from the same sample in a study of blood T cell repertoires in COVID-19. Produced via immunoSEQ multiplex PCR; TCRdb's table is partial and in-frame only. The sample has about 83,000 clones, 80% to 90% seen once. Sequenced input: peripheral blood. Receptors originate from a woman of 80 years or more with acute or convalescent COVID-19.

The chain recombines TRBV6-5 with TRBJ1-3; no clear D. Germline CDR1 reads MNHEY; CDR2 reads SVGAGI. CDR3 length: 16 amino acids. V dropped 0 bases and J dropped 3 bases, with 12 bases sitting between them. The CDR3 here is CASSYSNRGSGNTIYF. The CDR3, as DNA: TGTGCCAGCAGTTACTCCAATCGTGGGAGTGGAAACACCATATATTTT.

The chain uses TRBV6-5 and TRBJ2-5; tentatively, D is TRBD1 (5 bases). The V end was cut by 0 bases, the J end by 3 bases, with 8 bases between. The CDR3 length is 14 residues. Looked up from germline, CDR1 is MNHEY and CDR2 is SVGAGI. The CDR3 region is CASSYSGAKETQYF. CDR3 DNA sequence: TGTGCCAGCAGTTACTCTGGGGCGAAAGAGACCCAGTACTTC.

CDR3 loop: CASSLGLEVYEQYF. As DNA, the CDR3 is TGTGCCAGCAGCTTAGGTCTTGAGGTCTACGAGCAGTACTTC. The rearrangement joins TRBV11-2 to TRBJ2-7; D ambiguous. Trimming pared 1 base from V and 3 bases from J, leaving 10 bases between. The CDR3 has 14 residues. Germline lookup yields CDR1 SGHAT and CDR2 FQNNGV. The full variable domain, in which reference TRBV11-2 and TRBJ2-7 provide the parts outside the CDR3, is EAGVAQSPRYKIIEKRQSVAFWCNPISGHATLYWYQQILGQGPKLLIQFQNNGVVDDSQLPKDRFSAERLKGVDSTLKIQPAKLEDSAVYLCASSLGLEVYEQYFGPGTRLTVT.

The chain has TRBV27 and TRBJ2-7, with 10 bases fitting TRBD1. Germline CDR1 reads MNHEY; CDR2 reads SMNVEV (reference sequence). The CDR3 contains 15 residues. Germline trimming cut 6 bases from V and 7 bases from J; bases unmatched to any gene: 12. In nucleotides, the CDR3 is TGTGCCAGCAGACATCCCGGGACAGGGGAATGGGAGCAGTACTTC. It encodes CASRHPGTGEWEQYF.

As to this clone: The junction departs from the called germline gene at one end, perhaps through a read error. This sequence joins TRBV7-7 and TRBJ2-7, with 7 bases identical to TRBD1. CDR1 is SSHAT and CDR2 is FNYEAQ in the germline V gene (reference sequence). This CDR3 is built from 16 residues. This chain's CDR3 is CASSLVTGTVAYEQYF. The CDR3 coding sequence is TGTGCTAGCAGCTTAGTCACGGGGACAGTAGCCTACGAGCAGTACTTC.

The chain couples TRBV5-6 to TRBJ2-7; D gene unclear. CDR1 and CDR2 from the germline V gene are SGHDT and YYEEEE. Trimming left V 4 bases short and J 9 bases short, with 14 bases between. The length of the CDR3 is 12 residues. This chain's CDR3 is CASSTNRGGQYF. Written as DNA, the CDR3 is TGTGCCAGCAGCACTAATCGTGGTGGGCAGTACTTC.

Here the CDR3 reads CASSEPLWVTGIPPQHF. The CDR3 coding sequence is TGTGCCAGCAGTGAACCCCTCTGGGTAACGGGGATTCCGCCCCAGCATTTT. The J gene is TRBJ1-5, the V gene TRBV6-1; D uncertain. Germline V gene data show CDR1 as MNHNS and CDR2 as SASEGT. CDR3 size: 17 residues. V was clipped by 2 bases and J by 9 bases, with 23 bases between them.

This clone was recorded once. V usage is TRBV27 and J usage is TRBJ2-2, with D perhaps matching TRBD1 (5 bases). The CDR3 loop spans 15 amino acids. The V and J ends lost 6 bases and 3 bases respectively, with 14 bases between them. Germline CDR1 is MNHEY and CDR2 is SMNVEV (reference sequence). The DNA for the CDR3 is TGTGCCAGCAGGTCCCCAGGGCTTTACACCGGGGAGCTGTTTTTT. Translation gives CASRSPGLYTGELFF.

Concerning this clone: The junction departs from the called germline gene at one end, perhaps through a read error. The CDR3 sequence is CACRWGLEAFF. CDR3 nucleotides: TGTGCCTGTAGATGGGGCCTTGAAGCTTTCTTT. This rearrangement joins TRBV19 to TRBJ1-1; D may be TRBD1 (5 bases). CDR3 length: 11 residues. CDR1 is LNHDA and CDR2 is SQIVND in the germline V gene (reference sequence).

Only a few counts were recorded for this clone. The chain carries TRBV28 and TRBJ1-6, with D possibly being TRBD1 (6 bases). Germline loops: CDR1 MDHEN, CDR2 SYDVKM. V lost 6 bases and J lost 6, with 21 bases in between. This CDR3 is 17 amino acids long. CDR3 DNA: TGTGCCAGCAGGCCCCAGACCGGGACATTTCGTAATTCACCCCTCCACTTT. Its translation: CASRPQTGTFRNSPLHF.

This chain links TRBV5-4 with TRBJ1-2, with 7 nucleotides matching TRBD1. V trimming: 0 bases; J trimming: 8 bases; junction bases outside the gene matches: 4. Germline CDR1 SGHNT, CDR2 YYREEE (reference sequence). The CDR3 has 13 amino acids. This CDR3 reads CASSLEGAGGYTF. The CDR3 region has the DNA TGTGCCAGCAGCTTGGAGGGGGCGGGCGGCTACACCTTC.

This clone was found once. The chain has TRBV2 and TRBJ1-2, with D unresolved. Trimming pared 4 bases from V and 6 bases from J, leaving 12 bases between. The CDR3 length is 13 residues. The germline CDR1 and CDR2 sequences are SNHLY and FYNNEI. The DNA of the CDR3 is TGTGCCAGCAGTGGGATACAGATCAATGGCTACACCTTC. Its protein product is CASSGIQINGYTF. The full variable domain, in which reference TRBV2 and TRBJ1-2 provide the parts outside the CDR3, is EPEVTQTPSHQVTQMGQEVILRCVPISNHLYFYWYRQILGQKVEFLVSFYNNEISEKSEIFDDQFSVERPDGSNFTLKIRSTKLEDSAMYFCASSGIQINGYTFGSGTRLTVV.

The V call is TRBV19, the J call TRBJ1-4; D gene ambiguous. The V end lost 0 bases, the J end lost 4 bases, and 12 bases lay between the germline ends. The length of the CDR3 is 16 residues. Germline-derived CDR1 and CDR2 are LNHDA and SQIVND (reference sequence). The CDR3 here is CASSIDQRVVNEKLFF. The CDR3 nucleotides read TGTGCCAGTAGTATAGACCAACGGGTGGTTAATGAAAAACTGTTTTTT.

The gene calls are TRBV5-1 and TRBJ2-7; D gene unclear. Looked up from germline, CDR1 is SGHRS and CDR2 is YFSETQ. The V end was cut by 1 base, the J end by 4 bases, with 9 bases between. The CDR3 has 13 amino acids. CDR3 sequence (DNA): TGCGCCAGCAGCTTGTACACATCTTACGAGCAGTACTTC. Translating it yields CASSLYTSYEQYF.

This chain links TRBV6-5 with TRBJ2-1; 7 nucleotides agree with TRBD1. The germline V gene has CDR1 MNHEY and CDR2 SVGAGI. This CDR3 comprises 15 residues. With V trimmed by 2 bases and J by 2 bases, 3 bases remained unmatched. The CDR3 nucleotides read TGTGCCAGCAGTTACGACAGGGTGACCTACAATGAGCAGTTCTTC. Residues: CASSYDRVTYNEQFF.

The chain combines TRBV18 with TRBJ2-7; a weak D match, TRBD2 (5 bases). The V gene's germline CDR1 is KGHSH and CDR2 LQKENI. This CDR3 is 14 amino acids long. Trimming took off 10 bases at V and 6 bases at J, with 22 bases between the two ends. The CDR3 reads CATHSGQTRGEQYF. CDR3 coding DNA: TGTGCCACCCATTCGGGTCAAACACGGGGCGAGCAGTACTTC. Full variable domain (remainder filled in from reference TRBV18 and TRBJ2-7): NAGVMQNPRHLVRRRGQEARLRCSPMKGHSHVYWYRQLPEEGLKFMVYLQKENIIDESGMPKERFSAEFPKEGPSILRIQQVVRGDSAAYFCATHSGQTRGEQYFGPGTRLTVT.

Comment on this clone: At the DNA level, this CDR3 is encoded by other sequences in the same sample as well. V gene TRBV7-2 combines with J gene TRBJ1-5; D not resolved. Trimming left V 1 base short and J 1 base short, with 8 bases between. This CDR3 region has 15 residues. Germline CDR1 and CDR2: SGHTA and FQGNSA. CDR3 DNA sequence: TGTGCCAGCAGCTTAGTTGGAGGAAGCAATCAGCCCCAGCATTTT. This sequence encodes CASSLVGGSNQPQHF.

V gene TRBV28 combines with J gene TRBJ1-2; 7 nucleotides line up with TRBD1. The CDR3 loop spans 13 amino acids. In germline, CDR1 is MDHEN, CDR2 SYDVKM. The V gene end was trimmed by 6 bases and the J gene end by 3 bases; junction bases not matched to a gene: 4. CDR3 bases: TGTGCCAGCAGCCTAGGGGGCGACTATGGCTACACCTTC. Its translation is CASSLGGDYGYTF.

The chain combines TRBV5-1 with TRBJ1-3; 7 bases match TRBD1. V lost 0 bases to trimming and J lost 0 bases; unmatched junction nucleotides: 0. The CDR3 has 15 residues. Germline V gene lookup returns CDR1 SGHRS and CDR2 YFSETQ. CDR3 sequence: CASSLGDSSGNTIYF. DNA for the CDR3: TGCGCCAGCAGCTTGGGGGACAGCTCTGGAAACACCATATATTTT.

CDR3 amino acids: CASSLAGTGVQPQHF. CDR3 nucleotides: TGTGCCAGCAGCTTAGCGGGGACAGGGGTTCAGCCCCAGCATTTT. The chain couples TRBV7-2 to TRBJ1-5; 10 bases are shared with TRBD1. The J segment lost 6 bases and the V segment lost 0 bases, leaving 2 bases of the junction unmatched. The CDR3 runs 15 residues. Germline-derived CDR1 and CDR2 are SGHTA and FQGNSA.

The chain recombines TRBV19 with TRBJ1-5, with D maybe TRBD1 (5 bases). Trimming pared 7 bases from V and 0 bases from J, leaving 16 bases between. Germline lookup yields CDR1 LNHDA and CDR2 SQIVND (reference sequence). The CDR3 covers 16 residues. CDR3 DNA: TGTGCCAGTACCACGGCGGGGGGTTATAGCAATCAGCCCCAGCATTTT. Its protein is CASTTAGGYSNQPQHF.

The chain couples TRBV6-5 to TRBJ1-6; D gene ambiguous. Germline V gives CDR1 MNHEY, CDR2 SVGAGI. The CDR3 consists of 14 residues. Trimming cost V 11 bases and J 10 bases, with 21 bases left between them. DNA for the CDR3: TGTGCCTCCCATGGTGGATTTGGAGAATCACCCCTCCACTTT. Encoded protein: CASHGGFGESPLHF.

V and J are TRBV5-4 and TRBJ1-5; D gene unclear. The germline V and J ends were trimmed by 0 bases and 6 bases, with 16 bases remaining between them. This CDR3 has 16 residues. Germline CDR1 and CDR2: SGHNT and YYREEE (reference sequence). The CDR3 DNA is TGTGCCAGCAGCTTGGACGGCGGAGGGTCCTCTCAGCCCCAGCATTTT. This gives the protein CASSLDGGGSSQPQHF.

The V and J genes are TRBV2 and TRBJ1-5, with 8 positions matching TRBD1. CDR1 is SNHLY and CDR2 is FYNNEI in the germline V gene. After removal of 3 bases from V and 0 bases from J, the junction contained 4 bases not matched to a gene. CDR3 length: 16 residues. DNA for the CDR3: TGTGCCAGCAGTGAGGGACAGGATTATAGCAATCAGCCCCAGCATTTT. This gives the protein CASSEGQDYSNQPQHF.

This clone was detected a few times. In nucleotides, the CDR3 is TGTGCCAGCTCACCAGTGGGGACAGGGAACACTGAAGCTTTCTTT. This encodes CASSPVGTGNTEAFF. The chain joins TRBV18 to TRBJ1-1; TRBD1 matches 8 bases. V shed 2 bases, J shed 1 base, and the junction held 3 bases outside the gene matches. This CDR3 has 15 amino acids. The germline V gene has CDR1 KGHSH and CDR2 LQKENI.

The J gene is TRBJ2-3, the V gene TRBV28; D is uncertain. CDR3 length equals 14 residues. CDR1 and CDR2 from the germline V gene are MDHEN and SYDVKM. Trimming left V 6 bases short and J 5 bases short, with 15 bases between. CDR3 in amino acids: CASSIPVQRDTQYF. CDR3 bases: TGTGCCAGCAGCATTCCTGTACAGAGAGATACGCAGTATTTT.

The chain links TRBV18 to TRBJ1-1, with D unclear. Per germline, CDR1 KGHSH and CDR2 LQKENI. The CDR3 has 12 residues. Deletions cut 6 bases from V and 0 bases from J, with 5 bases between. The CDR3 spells CASSDMNTEAFF. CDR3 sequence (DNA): TGTGCCAGCTCCGACATGAACACTGAAGCTTTCTTT.

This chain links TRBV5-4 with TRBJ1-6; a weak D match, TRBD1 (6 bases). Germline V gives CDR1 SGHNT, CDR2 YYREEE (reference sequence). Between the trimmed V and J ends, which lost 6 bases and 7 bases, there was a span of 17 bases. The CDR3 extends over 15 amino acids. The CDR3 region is CASTIGGGSNSPLHF. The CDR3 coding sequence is TGTGCCAGCACCATAGGGGGAGGGTCGAATTCACCCCTCCACTTT.

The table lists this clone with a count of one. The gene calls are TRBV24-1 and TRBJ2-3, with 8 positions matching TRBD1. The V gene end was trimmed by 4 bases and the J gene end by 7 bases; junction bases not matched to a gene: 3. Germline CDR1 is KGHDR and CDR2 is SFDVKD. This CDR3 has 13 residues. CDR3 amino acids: CATSEGDRNTQYF. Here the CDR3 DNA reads TGTGCCACCAGTGAGGGGGACAGGAATACGCAGTATTTT.

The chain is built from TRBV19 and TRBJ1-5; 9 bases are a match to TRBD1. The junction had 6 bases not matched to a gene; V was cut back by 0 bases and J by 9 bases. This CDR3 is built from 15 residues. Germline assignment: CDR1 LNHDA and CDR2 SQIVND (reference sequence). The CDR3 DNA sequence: TGTGCCAGTAGTATAGAGGGGACAGGGTTTCGGCCCCAGCATTTT. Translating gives CASSIEGTGFRPQHF.

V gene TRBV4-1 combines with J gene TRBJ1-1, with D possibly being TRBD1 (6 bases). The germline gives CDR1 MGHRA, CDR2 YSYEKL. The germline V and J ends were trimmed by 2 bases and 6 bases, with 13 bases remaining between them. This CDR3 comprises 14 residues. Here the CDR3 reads CASSQQDRGAEAFF. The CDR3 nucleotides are TGCGCCAGCAGCCAACAGGACAGAGGCGCTGAAGCTTTCTTT.